This paragraph reports one TCR beta chain. The data were obtained in a study of blood T cell repertoires in COVID-19. Study as a whole: The cDNA or gDNA used as material had been derived from T cells, B-cell-depleted T cells, or PBMCs.

V gave up 4 bases and J gave up 6 bases; unmatched junction bases: 6. The CDR3 contains 14 residues. Germline CDR1 and CDR2: ENHRY and SYGVKD. Repertoires were generated with immunoSEQ multiplex PCR, while TCRdb's copy carries only in-frame clones and drops some. The sample has approximately 220,000 clones; under 90% are singletons. The rearrangement joins TRBV10-3 to TRBJ2-7; 10 nucleotides match TRBD2. Sequencing was carried out using peripheral blood. The TCR comes from an older woman who had recovered from COVID-19. In nucleotides, the CDR3 is TGTGCCATCAGTGGAGCGGGGGGGTCTTTCGAGCAGTACTTC. This gives the protein CAISGAGGSFEQYF.